This entry lists 18 T cell receptor beta chains sequenced from one sample in a study of Graves' ophthalmopathy and Graves' hyperthyroidism (dated by TCRdb to the late 2010s). Sequenced using an Illumina HiSeq 2000. For repertoire sequencing, TCR beta CDR3 regions were amplified from RNA transcripts. The first round of RT-PCR was done with HTBI primers and the Qiagen OneStep RT-PCR kit, and was followed by a second round of multiplex PCR, then size selection and purification. TCRdb reran the public reads through fastp at Q25 and MiXCR, keeping productive beta chains. Rows with one shared CDR3 protein collapse into an entry with the most common genes and DNA. This sample holds about 390,000 distinct CDR3 sequences; approximately 15% were observed only once. Of the sample, 5.5% to 8% falls within the top ten clones. Sequences were obtained from peripheral blood. Receptors were obtained from a woman aged 18-35 years with stable Graves' hyperthyroidism. Donor details come from another sample of the same person, matched by shared clones.

This clonotype was seen repeatedly, ten times or more. The chain couples TRBV4-1 to TRBJ2-7; 7 nucleotides match TRBD1. Germline CDR1 is MGHRA and CDR2 is YSYEKL. This CDR3 is 15 amino acids long. After removal of 4 bases from V and 3 bases from J, the junction contained 9 bases not matched to a gene. This CDR3 is CASSLLTGKIYEQYF. As DNA, the CDR3 is TGCGCCAGCAGCCTTCTGACAGGGAAGATCTACGAGCAGTACTTC.

This clonotype was counted many times. The chain couples TRBV20-1 to TRBJ1-2, with D uncertain. In germline, CDR1 is DFQATT, CDR2 SNEGSKA (reference sequence). V lost 0 bases, J lost 5 bases, and 19 bases lay in between. This CDR3 comprises 16 residues. Here the CDR3 reads CSARELGSSQPYGYTF. The CDR3 DNA is TGCAGTGCTAGAGAATTGGGCTCGTCGCAACCATATGGCTACACCTTC.

A few counts support this clonotype. The V gene is TRBV29-1, the J gene TRBJ2-7; 10 bases match TRBD2. The length of the CDR3 is 16 residues. Germline V CDR1 and CDR2: SQVTM, ANQGSEA. The V and J ends lost 0 bases and 4 bases, in that order; junction bases with no gene match: 9. CDR3: CSVEDPASGGFYEQYF. The DNA of the CDR3 is TGCAGCGTTGAAGATCCGGCTAGCGGGGGATTTTACGAGCAGTACTTC.

The chain is built from TRBV7-8 and TRBJ1-1; D remains ambiguous. Trimming removed 5 bases from V and 0 bases from J, with 10 bases in between. In germline, CDR1 is SGHVS, CDR2 FQNEAQ. The CDR3 loop spans 14 amino acids. CDR3 DNA sequence: TGTGCCAGCAGCCCCGGGGTAGTGAACACTGAAGCTTTCTTT. Translation gives CASSPGVVNTEAFF.

This clonotype appeared many times. The rearrangement uses TRBV7-2 and TRBJ2-7; 11 bases are shared with TRBD1. J lost 4 bases, V lost 4 bases, and 6 bases had no gene match. CDR3 length: 15 residues. The germline CDR1 and CDR2 sequences are SGHTA and FQGNSA. For the CDR3, the DNA is TGTGCCAGCAGCTCTTCCGGGACAGGGGGTTACGAGCAGTACTTC. This sequence encodes CASSSSGTGGYEQYF.

This sequence joins TRBV27 and TRBJ1-2, with TRBD1 matching over 11 bases. The CDR3 is 15 residues long. V trimming: 7 bases; J trimming: 8 bases; junction bases outside the gene matches: 12. CDR1 and CDR2 (germline): MNHEY, SMNVEV (reference sequence). Here the CDR3 DNA reads TGTGCCAGCATGGAGTTTGGGACAGGGGGAGGCGGCTACACCTTC. It specifies CASMEFGTGGGGYTF.

This clonotype was seen many times. The CDR3 coding sequence is TGTGCCAGCAGGAGGACATTGAACACCGGGGAGCTGTTTTTT. Translation: CASRRTLNTGELFF. The V and J genes are TRBV6-1 and TRBJ2-2; weak D call: TRBD1 (5 bases). Germline V gene data show CDR1 as MNHNS and CDR2 as SASEGT. The CDR3 spans 14 residues. With 6 bases removed from V and 1 base from J, the gap between germline ends came to 9 bases.

In this sample, this clonotype turned up many times. V usage is TRBV19 and J usage is TRBJ1-1; D unresolved. Germline CDR1 reads LNHDA; CDR2 reads SQIVND (reference sequence). Trimming removed 7 bases at V and 1 base at J, with 7 bases between. The length of the CDR3 is 12 residues. CDR3 bases: TGTGCCAGTAAGCTCACGAACACTGAAGCTTTCTTT. As protein: CASKLTNTEAFF.

The chain couples TRBV5-1 to TRBJ2-7; D not certain. This CDR3 region has 14 residues. V gave up 4 bases and J gave up 4 bases, with 15 bases separating them. The germline V gene has CDR1 SGHRS and CDR2 YFSETQ. For the CDR3, the DNA is TGCGCCAGCAGCACGGACCATCCTGGGTACGAGCAGTACTTC. This translates into CASSTDHPGYEQYF.

This clonotype showed up many times. This chain links TRBV6-2 or TRBV6-3 with TRBJ2-7; the D gene is possibly TRBD1 (6 bases). The V and J ends lost 8 bases and 7 bases respectively, with 18 bases between them. CDR1 is MNHEY, CDR2 SVGEGT, per germline. The length of the CDR3 is 13 residues. Here the CDR3 DNA reads TGTGCCAGCGGTCAGGGGCCTTCGAGGGAGCAGTACTTC. The encoded protein is CASGQGPSREQYF.

This clonotype was seen at least ten times. V is TRBV2 and J is TRBJ1-1; maybe TRBD1 (5 bases). Germline V gene lookup returns CDR1 SNHLY and CDR2 FYNNEI. This CDR3 comprises 13 residues. V lost 4 bases, J lost 7 bases, and 13 bases lay in between. The DNA for the CDR3 is TGTGCCAGCAGTGTAGGGGCAGGGTATGAAGCTTTCTTT. The encoded protein is CASSVGAGYEAFF.

This clonotype appeared a few times. Possible read error: a much larger clone is one base away. The chain combines TRBV29-1 with TRBJ2-5; D tentatively reads TRBD1 or TRBD2 (5 bases each). Per germline, CDR1 SQVTM and CDR2 ANQGSEA. The CDR3 is made up of 12 amino acids. The CDR3 DNA follows: TGCAGCGTGCCGCAAAGGGGAGAGACCAAGTACTTC. Amino acid sequence: CSVPQRGETKYF.

This clonotype was counted many times. V is TRBV11-3 and J is TRBJ2-5; the match to TRBD2 covers 12 bases. Germline trimming cut 4 bases from V and 2 bases from J; bases unmatched to any gene: 5. The germline CDR1 and CDR2 sequences are SGHNT and YENEEA. This CDR3 is 16 amino acids long. The CDR3 DNA is TGTGCCAGCAGCTCCAGACTAGCGGGGGAGCAAGAGACCCAGTACTTC. It encodes CASSSRLAGEQETQYF.

This clonotype came up many times. The chain uses TRBV20-1 and TRBJ2-5; 9 bases are shared with TRBD2. The CDR3 covers 15 residues. Germline CDR1 DFQATT, CDR2 SNEGSKA (reference sequence). V gave up 2 bases and J gave up 5 bases; unmatched junction bases: 9. The CDR3, as DNA: TGCAGTGCTAGAAGTTCGCGGGGGGGCCGGGAGACCCAGTACTTC. It translates to CSARSSRGGRETQYF.

This chain links TRBV29-1 with TRBJ2-6, with D tentatively TRBD1 (5 bases). V was cut by 5 bases and J by 0 bases, with 17 bases left in between. The CDR3 spans 17 residues. The germline gives CDR1 SQVTM, CDR2 ANQGSEA. The DNA for the CDR3 is TGCAGCGTTATGCTGTGGCAGGGTGGCTCTGGGGCCAACGTCCTGACTTTC. It specifies CSVMLWQGGSGANVLTF. Supplemented by reference TRBV29-1 and TRBJ2-6, the full variable domain reads SAVISQKPSRDICQRGTSLTIQCQVDSQVTMMFWYRQQPGQSLTLIATANQGSEATYESGFVIDKFPISRPNLTFSTLTVSNMSPEDSSIYLCSVMLWQGGSGANVLTFGAGSRLTVL.

Ten or more counts support this clonotype. J is TRBJ2-5 and V is TRBV13, with D possibly being TRBD1 (6 bases). Germline lookup yields CDR1 PRHDT and CDR2 FYEKMQ (reference sequence). The CDR3 loop spans 16 amino acids. V was shortened by 2 bases and J by 5 bases, with 18 bases between the two germline ends. The CDR3: CASSLRTDLSRETQYF. In DNA, the CDR3 is TGTGCCAGCAGCTTACGGACAGACCTCTCTAGGGAGACCCAGTACTTC.

This clonotype was detected many times. The chain recombines TRBV7-2 with TRBJ1-1; TRBD1 aligns across 8 bases. This CDR3 has 15 residues. The junction had 5 bases not matched to a gene; V was cut back by 4 bases and J by 1 base. The germline V gene encodes CDR1 SGHTA and CDR2 FQGNSA. In nucleotides, the CDR3 is TGTGCCAGCAGCTCGACAGGGGCCGGGAACACTGAAGCTTTCTTT. It specifies CASSSTGAGNTEAFF.

At least ten counts were recorded for this clonotype. The genes are TRBV19 and TRBJ2-2; D perhaps matches TRBD2 (5 bases). Trimming pared 3 bases from V and 0 bases from J, leaving 8 bases between. Germline lookup yields CDR1 LNHDA and CDR2 SQIVND (reference sequence). The CDR3 has 15 residues. The CDR3 sequence: CASSIGGTNTGELFF. DNA of the CDR3: TGTGCCAGTAGTATCGGAGGAACGAACACCGGGGAGCTGTTTTTT. The entire variable domain, with the rest obtained from reference TRBV19 and TRBJ2-2, is as follows: DGGITQSPKYLFRKEGQNVTLSCEQNLNHDAMYWYRQDPGQGLRLIYYSQIVNDFQKGDIAEGYSVSREKKESFPLTVTSAQKNPTAFYLCASSIGGTNTGELFFGEGSRLTVL.